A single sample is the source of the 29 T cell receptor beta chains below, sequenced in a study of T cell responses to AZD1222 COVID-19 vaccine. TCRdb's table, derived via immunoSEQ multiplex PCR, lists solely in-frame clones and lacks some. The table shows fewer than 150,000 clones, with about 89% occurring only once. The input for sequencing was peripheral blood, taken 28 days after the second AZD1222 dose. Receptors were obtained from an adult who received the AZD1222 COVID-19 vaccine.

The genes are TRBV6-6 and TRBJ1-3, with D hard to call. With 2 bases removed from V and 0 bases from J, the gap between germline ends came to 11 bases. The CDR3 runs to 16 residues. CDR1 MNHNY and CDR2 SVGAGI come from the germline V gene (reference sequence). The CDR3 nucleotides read TGTGCCAGCAGTTACCCGACCGTGGGCTCTGGAAACACCATATATTTT. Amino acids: CASSYPTVGSGNTIYF.

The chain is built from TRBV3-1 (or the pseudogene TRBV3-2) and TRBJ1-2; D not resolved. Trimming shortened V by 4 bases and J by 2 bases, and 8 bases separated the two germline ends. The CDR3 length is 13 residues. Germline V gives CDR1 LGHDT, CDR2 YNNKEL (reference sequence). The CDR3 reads CASSPLQNYGYTF. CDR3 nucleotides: TGTGCCAGCAGCCCCCTCCAAAACTATGGCTACACCTTC.

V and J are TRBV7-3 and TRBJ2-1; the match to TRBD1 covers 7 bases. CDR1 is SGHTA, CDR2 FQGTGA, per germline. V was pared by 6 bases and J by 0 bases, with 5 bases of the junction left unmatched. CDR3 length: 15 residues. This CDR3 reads CASSLGDSSYNEQFF. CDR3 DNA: TGTGCCAGCAGTCTGGGGGACAGCTCCTACAATGAGCAGTTCTTC.

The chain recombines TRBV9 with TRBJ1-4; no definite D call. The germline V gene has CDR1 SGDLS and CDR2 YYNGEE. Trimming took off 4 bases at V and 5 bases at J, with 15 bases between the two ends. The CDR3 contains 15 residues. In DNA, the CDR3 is TGTGCCAGCAGCCCCCCCGGGTTAGGAAATGAAAAACTGTTTTTT. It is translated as CASSPPGLGNEKLFF.

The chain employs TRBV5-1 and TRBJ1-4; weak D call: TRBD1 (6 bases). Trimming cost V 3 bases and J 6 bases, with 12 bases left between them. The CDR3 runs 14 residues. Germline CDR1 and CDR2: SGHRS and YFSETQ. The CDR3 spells CASSSGDMYEKLFF. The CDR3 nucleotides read TGCGCCAGCAGCTCCGGGGACATGTATGAAAAACTGTTTTTT.

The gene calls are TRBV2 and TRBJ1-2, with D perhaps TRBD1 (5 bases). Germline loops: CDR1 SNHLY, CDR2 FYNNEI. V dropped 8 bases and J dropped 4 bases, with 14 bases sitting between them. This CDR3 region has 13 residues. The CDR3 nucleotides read TGTGCCAGCCGAGCCGGGGGAGGCTATGGCTACACCTTC. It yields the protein CASRAGGGYGYTF.

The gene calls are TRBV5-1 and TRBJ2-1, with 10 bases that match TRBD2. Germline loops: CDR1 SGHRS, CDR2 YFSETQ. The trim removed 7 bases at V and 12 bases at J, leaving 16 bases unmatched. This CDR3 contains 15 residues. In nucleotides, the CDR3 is TGCGCCAGCCGAACCGGGACTAGCGAGCCGGGGGGGCAGTTCTTC. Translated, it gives CASRTGTSEPGGQFF.

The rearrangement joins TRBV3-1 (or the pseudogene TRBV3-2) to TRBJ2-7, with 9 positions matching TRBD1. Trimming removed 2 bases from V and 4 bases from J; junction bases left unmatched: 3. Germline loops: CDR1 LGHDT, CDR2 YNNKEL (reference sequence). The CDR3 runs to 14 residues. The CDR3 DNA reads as TGTGCCAGCAGCCAACTCGGGACAGGGTACGAGCAGTACTTC. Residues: CASSQLGTGYEQYF.

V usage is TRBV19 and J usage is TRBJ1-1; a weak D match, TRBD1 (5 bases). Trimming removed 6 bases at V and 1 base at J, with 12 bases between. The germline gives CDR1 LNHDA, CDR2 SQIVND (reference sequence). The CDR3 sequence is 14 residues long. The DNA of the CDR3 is TGTGCCAGTAGCAGGACAACTCGGAACACTGAAGCTTTCTTT. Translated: CASSRTTRNTEAFF.

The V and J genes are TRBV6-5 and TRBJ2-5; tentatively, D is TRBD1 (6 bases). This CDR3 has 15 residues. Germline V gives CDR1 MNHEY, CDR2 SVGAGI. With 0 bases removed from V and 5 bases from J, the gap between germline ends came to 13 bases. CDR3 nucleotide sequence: TGTGCCAGCAGTTACTCCTTGGGGGCTGGGGAGACCCAGTACTTC. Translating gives CASSYSLGAGETQYF.

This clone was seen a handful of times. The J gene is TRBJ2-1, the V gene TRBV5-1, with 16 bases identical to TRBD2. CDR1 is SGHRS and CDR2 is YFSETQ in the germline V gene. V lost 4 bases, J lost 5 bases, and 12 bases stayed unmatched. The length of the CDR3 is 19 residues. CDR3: CASSELKGLAGGVNNEQFF. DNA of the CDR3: TGCGCCAGCAGCGAACTTAAGGGACTAGCGGGAGGGGTTAACAATGAGCAGTTCTTC.

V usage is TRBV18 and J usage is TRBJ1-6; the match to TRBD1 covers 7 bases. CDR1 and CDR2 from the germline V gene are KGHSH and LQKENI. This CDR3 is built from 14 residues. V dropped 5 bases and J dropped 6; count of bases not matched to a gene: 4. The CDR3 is CASSGGQSNSPLHF. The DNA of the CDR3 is TGTGCCAGCTCAGGGGGACAGAGTAATTCACCCCTCCACTTT. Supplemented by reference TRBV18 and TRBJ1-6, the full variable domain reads NAGVMQNPRHLVRRRGQEARLRCSPMKGHSHVYWYRQLPEEGLKFMVYLQKENIIDESGMPKERFSAEFPKEGPSILRIQQVVRGDSAAYFCASSGGQSNSPLHFGNGTRLTVT.

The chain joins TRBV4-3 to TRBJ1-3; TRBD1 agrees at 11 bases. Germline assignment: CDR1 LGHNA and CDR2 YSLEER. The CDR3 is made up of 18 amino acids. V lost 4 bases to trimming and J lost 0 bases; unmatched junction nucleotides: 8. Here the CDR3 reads CASSPGTGGTSSGNTIYF. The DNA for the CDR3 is TGCGCCAGCAGCCCTGGGACAGGGGGGACCAGCTCTGGAAACACCATATATTTT.

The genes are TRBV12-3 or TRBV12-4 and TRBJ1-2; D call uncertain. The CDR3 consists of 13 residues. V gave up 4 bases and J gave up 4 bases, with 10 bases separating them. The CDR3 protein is CASSSHPRYGYTF. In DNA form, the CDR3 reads TGTGCCAGCAGTTCTCACCCCCGCTATGGCTACACCTTC.

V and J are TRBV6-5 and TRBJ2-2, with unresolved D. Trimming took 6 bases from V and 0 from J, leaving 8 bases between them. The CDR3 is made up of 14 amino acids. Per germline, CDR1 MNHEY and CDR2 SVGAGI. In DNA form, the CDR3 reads TGTGCCAGCAGGGGAAATCCGAACACCGGGGAGCTGTTTTTT. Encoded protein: CASRGNPNTGELFF.

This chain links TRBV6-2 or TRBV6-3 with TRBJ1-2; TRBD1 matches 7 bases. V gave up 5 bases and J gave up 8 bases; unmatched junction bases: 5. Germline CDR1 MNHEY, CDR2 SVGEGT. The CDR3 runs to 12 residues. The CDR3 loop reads CASSLQGRGYTF. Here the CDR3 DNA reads TGTGCCAGCAGTCTACAGGGGAGAGGCTACACCTTC.

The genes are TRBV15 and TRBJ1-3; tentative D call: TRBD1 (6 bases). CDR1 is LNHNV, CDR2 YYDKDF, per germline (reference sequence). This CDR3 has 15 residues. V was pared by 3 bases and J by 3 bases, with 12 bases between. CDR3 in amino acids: CATSRAQGIGNTIYF. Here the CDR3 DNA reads TGTGCCACCAGCAGGGCACAGGGTATTGGAAACACCATATATTTT. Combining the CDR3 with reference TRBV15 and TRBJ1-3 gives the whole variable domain DAMVIQNPRYQVTQFGKPVTLSCSQTLNHNVMYWYQQKSSQAPKLLFHYYDKDFNNEADTPDNFQSRRPNTSFCFLDIRSPGLGDTAMYLCATSRAQGIGNTIYFGEGSWLTVV.

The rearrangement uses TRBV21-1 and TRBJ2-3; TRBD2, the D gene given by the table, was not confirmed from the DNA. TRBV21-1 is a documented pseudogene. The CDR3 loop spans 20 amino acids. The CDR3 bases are TGTGCCAGCAGCAAAGCGTTAAAGGAGCGGGAGGGCCCTAGCACAGATACGCAGTATTTT. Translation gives CASSKALKEREGPSTDTQYF.

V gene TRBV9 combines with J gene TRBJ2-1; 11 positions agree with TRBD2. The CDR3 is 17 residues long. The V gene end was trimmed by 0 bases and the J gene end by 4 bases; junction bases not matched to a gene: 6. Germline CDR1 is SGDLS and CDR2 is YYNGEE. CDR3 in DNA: TGTGCCAGCAGCGTAGCTCTGGGGACTAGCGGTTACAATGAGCAGTTCTTC. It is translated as CASSVALGTSGYNEQFF.

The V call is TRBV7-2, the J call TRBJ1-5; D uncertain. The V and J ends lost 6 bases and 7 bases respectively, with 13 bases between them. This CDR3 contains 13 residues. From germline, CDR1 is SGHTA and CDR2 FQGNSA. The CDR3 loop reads CASSSIQAQPQHF. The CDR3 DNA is TGTGCCAGCAGTTCGATTCAGGCGCAGCCCCAGCATTTT.

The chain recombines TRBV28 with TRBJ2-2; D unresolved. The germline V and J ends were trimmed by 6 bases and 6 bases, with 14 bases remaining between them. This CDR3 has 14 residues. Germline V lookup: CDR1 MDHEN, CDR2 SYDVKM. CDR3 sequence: CASSPRALAGELFF. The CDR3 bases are TGTGCCAGCAGCCCAAGAGCCTTAGCCGGGGAGCTGTTTTTT.

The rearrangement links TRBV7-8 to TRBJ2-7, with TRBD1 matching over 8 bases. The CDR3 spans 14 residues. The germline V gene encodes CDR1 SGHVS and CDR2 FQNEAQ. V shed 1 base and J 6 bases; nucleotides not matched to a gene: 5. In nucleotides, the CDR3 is TGTGCCAGCAGCTTAGGGACAGGGCGCGGCGAGCAGTACTTC. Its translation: CASSLGTGRGEQYF.

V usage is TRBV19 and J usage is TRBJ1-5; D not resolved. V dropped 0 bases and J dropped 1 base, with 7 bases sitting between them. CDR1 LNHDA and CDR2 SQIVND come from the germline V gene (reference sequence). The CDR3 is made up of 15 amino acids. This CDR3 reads CASSIEIRSNQPQHF. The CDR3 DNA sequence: TGTGCCAGTAGTATAGAGATTAGGAGCAATCAGCCCCAGCATTTT.

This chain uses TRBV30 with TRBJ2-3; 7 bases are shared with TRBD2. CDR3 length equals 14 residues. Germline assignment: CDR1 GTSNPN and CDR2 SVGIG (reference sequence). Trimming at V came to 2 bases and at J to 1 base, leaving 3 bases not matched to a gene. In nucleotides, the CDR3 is TGTGCCTGGAGTTTGGGGAGGGGCACAGATACGCAGTATTTT. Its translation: CAWSLGRGTDTQYF.

DNA for the CDR3: TGTGCCAGCAGTCCCGGACAGTTCTCTGGGGCCAACGTCCTGACTTTC. Its translation: CASSPGQFSGANVLTF. The chain carries TRBV6-2 or TRBV6-3 and TRBJ2-6, with a weak D call TRBD1 (6 bases). This CDR3 region has 16 residues. V shed 5 bases and J shed 0 bases, with 11 bases lying between them. CDR1 and CDR2 from the germline V gene are MNHEY and SVGEGT.

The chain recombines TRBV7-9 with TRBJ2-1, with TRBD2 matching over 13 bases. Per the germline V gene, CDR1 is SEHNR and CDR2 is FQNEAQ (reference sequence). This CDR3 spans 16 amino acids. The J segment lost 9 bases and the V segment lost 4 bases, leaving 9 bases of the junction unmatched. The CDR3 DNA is TGTGCCAGCAGCTGGGGACTAGCGGGACCATCGGGTGAGCAGTTCTTC. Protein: CASSWGLAGPSGEQFF.

The CDR3 nucleotides are TGTGCCAGCAGCTTTACCGGGACAGGCAGGGGTGAGCAGTTCTTC. This translates into CASSFTGTGRGEQFF. The chain uses TRBV7-2 and TRBJ2-1; 8 bases fit TRBD1. J gave up 9 bases and V 3 bases, and 10 bases lay outside the gene matches. Germline V gene lookup returns CDR1 SGHTA and CDR2 FQGNSA. The CDR3 runs 15 residues.

The CDR3 loop reads CASSRSGTLNTEAFF. The CDR3 DNA sequence: TGCGCCAGCAGTCGTTCCGGGACCTTGAACACTGAAGCTTTCTTT. The rearrangement links TRBV4-1 to TRBJ1-1, with D perhaps matching TRBD1 (5 bases). Germline CDR1 and CDR2: MGHRA and YSYEKL. Trimming took off 6 bases at V and 0 bases at J, with 14 bases between the two ends. The CDR3 runs 15 residues.

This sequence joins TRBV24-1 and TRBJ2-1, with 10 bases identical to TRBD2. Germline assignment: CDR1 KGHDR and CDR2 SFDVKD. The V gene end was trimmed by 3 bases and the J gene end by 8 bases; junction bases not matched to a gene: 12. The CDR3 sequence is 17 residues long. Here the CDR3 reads CATSDAHSSGSWYEQFF. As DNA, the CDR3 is TGTGCCACCAGTGATGCCCATTCTAGCGGGAGTTGGTATGAGCAGTTCTTC.